The 2 T cell receptor beta chains listed next were all sequenced from one sample in a study of cytomegalovirus exposure and HLA in healthy donors. The PCR used 60 Vbeta and 13 Jbeta primers. Generated by immunoSEQ multiplex PCR, the TCRdb table keeps only in-frame clones and is missing some. The table includes approximately 150,000 clones, around 80% detected once. The sequenced material came from PBMCs. These receptor sequences come from a woman between 35 and 50 years old in good health and CMV-seropositive.

V is TRBV7-2 and J is TRBJ2-5; D uncertain. The J call may be mistaken, given a closer DNA end match to TRBJ2-7. CDR3 size: 11 residues. Germline CDR1 is SGHTA and CDR2 is FQGNSA. The CDR3 sequence is CASSQAYEQYF. CDR3 sequence (DNA): TGTGCCAGCAGTCAAGCCTACGAGCAGTACTTC.

Notes on this clone: Other DNA sequences in the sample encode the same CDR3. V usage is TRBV29-1 and J usage is TRBJ1-3, with 8 bases matching TRBD1. There are 14 residues in the CDR3. The germline V gene has CDR1 SQVTM and CDR2 ANQGSEA. The V gene end was trimmed by 7 bases and the J gene end by 4 bases; junction bases not matched to a gene: 9. CDR3 region: CSGRTGSSGNTIYF. The DNA of the CDR3 is TGCAGCGGGCGGACAGGGAGCTCCGGAAACACCATATATTTT.